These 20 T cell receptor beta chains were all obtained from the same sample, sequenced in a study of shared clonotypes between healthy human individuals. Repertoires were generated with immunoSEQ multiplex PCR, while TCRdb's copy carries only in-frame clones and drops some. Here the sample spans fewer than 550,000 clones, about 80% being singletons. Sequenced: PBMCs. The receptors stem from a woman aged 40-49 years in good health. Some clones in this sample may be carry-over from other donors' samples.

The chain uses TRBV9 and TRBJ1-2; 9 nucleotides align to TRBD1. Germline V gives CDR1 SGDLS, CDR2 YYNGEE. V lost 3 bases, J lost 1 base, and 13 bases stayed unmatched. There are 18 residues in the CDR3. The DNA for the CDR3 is TGTGCCAGCAGCGGCTACCTGGGACAGGGACCCCGTAACTATGGCTACACCTTC. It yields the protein CASSGYLGQGPRNYGYTF.

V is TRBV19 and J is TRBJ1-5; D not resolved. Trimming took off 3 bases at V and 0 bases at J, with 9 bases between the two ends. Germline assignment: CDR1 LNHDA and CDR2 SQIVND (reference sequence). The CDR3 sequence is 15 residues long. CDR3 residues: CASSIAAYSNQPQHF. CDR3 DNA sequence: TGTGCCAGTAGTATCGCCGCCTATAGCAATCAGCCCCAGCATTTT.

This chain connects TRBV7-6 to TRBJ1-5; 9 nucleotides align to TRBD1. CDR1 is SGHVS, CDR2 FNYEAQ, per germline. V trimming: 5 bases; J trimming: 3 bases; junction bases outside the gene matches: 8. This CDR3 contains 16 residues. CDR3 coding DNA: TGTGCCAGCAGCGCCGGGACAGGGAGTAACAATCAGCCCCAGCATTTT. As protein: CASSAGTGSNNQPQHF.

The CDR3: CAIRGTANEQFF. The CDR3 DNA reads as TGTGCCATCAGAGGGACAGCAAATGAGCAGTTCTTC. The chain joins TRBV10-3 to TRBJ2-1; 7 bases map to TRBD1. Looked up from germline, CDR1 is ENHRY and CDR2 is SYGVKD. The CDR3 length is 12 residues. Trimming took 6 bases from V and 7 from J; bases not matched to a gene: 3.

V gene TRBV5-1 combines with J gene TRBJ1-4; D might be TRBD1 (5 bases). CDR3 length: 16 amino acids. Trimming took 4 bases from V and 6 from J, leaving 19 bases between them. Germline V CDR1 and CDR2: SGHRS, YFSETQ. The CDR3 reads CASSRVPGPGDEKLFF. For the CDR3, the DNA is TGCGCCAGCAGCCGAGTTCCGGGACCGGGGGATGAAAAACTGTTTTTT.

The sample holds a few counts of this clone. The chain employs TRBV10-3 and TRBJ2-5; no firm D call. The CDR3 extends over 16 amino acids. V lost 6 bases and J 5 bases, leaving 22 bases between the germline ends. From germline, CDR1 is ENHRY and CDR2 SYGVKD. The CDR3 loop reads CAISATAVGFGETQYF. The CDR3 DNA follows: TGTGCCATCAGCGCAACGGCCGTGGGGTTCGGGGAGACCCAGTACTTC.

CDR3 DNA: TGTGCCAGTAGCCGACAGGGGGGACCCTACGAGCAGTACTTC. Its protein is CASSRQGGPYEQYF. This sequence joins TRBV19 and TRBJ2-7; the match to TRBD1 covers 9 bases. CDR1 is LNHDA and CDR2 is SQIVND in the germline V gene (reference sequence). V lost 6 bases to trimming and J lost 2 bases; unmatched junction nucleotides: 5. CDR3 length equals 14 residues.

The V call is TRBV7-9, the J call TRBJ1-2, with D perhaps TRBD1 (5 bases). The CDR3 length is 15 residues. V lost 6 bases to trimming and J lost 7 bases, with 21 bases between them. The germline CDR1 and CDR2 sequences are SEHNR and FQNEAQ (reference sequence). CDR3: CASSPGGDDFRGYTF. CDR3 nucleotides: TGTGCCAGCAGTCCGGGGGGTGACGATTTCCGTGGCTACACCTTC.

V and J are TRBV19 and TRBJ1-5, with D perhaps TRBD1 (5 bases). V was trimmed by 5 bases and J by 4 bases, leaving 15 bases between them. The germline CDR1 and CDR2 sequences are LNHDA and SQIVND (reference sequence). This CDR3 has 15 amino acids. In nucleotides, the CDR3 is TGTGCCAGTAGTCCGGTGGGGGGTTCAAATCAGCCCCAGCATTTT. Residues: CASSPVGGSNQPQHF.

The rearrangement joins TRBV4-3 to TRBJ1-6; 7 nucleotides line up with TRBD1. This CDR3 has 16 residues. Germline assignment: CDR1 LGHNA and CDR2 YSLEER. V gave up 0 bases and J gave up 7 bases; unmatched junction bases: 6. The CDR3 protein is CASSQEGGRGNSPLHF. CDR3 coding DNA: TGCGCCAGCAGCCAAGAAGGGGGCAGGGGCAATTCACCCCTCCACTTT.

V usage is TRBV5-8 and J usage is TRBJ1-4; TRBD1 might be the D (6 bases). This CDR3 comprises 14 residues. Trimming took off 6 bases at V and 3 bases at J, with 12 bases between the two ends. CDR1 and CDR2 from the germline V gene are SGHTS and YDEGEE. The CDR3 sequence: CASNLRGPNEKLFF. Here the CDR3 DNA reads TGTGCCAGCAACTTACGGGGGCCTAATGAAAAACTGTTTTTT. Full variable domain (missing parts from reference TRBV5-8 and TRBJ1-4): EAGVTQSPTHLIKTRGQQATLRCSPISGHTSVYWYQQALGLGLQFLLWYDEGEERNRGNFPPRFSGRQFPNYSSELNVNALELEDSALYLCASNLRGPNEKLFFGSGTQLSVL.

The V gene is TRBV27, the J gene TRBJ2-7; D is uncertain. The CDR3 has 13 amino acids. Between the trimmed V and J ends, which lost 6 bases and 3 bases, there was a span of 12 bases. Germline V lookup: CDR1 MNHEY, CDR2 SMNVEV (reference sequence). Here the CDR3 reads CASRTRRNYEQYF. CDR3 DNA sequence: TGTGCCAGCAGGACACGGAGAAACTACGAGCAGTACTTC.

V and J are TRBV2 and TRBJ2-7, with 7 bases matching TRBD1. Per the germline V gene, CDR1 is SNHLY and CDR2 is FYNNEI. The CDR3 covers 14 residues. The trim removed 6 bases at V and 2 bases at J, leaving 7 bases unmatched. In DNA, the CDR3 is TGTGCCAGCAGGGGGACAGAATCCACCTACGAGCAGTACTTC. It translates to CASRGTESTYEQYF.

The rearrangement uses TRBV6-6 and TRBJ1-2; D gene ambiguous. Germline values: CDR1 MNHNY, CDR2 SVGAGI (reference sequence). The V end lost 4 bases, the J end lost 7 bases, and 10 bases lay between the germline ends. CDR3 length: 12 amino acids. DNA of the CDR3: TGTGCCAGCAGTTGGGAGACGGGTGGCTACACCTTC. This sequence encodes CASSWETGGYTF.

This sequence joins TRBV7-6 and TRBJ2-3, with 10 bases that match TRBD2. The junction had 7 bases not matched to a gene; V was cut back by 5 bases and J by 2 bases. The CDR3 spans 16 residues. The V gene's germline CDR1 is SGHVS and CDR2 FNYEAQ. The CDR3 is CASSPRTSGYTDTQYF. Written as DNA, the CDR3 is TGTGCCAGCAGCCCTAGGACTAGCGGCTACACAGATACGCAGTATTTT.

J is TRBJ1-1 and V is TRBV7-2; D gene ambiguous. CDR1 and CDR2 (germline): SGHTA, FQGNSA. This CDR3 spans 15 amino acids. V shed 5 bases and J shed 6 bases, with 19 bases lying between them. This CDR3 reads CASSPVGYDGPEAFF. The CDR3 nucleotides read TGTGCCAGCAGCCCCGTCGGGTACGACGGCCCTGAAGCTTTCTTT.

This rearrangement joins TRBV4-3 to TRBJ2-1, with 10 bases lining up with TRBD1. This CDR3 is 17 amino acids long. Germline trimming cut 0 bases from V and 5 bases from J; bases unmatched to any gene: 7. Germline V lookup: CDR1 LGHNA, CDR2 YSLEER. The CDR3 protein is CASSQDWGDRGDNEQFF. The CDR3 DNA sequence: TGCGCCAGCAGCCAAGATTGGGGGGACAGGGGAGACAATGAGCAGTTCTTC.

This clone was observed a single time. CDR3 bases: TGTGCCAGCAGCCAGCAGGGGGATCAGTACTTC. It yields the protein CASSQQGDQYF. This chain connects TRBV7-9 to TRBJ2-7, with 7 positions matching TRBD1. Per germline, CDR1 SEHNR and CDR2 FQNEAQ (reference sequence). The CDR3 sequence is 11 residues long. V lost 5 bases, J lost 10 bases, and 5 bases stayed unmatched.

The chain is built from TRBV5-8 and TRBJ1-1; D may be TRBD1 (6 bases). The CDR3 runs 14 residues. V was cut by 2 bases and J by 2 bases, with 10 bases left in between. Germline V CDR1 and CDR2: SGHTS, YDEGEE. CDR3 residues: CASSLGGLNTEAFF. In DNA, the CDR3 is TGTGCCAGCAGCTTAGGGGGTCTTAACACTGAAGCTTTCTTT.

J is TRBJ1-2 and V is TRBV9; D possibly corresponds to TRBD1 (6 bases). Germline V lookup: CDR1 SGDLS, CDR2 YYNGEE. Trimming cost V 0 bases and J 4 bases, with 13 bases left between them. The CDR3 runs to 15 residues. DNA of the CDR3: TGTGCCAGCAGCGTAGAACCGGGGGGCGCCTATGGCTACACCTTC. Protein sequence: CASSVEPGGAYGYTF.